These T cell receptor beta chains were read from a single sample in a study of blood T cell repertoires in COVID-19. Clones were read by immunoSEQ multiplex PCR, and TCRdb kept only the in-frame ones, dropping some. The sample has under 200,000 clones; around 80% are singletons. Sequencing was performed on PBMCs or T cells enriched from blood (not recorded which). These receptors all stem from a woman in her 70s in a cohort exposed to, infected with or recovered from COVID-19 (not recorded which). The CDR3 runs from the conserved cysteine through the conserved F or W. A D gene is named only where the DNA matches it firmly. Rows may omit the clone size; those that give it use once, few, many or a size class.

d_call: .; j_call: TRBJ2-7; v_call: TRBV19; clone_size: .; cdr3_length: 15; cdr3_aa: CASIDRWGGIYEQYF; cdr3_nt: TGTGCCAGTATTGACAGGTGGGGGGGTATTTACGAGCAGTACTTC
d_call: TRBD1; j_call: TRBJ1-2; v_call: TRBV5-6; clone_size: .; cdr3_length: 17; cdr3_aa: CASSLDRGRVIDYGYTF; cdr3_nt: TGTGCCAGCAGCCTAGACAGGGGAAGAGTTATCGACTATGGCTACACCTTC
d_call: .; j_call: TRBJ1-1; v_call: TRBV12-3/TRBV12-4; clone_size: .; cdr3_length: 13; cdr3_aa: CASSFGRGTEAFF; cdr3_nt: TGTGCCAGCAGTTTTGGGCGGGGCACTGAAGCTTTCTTT
d_call: TRBD2; j_call: TRBJ2-3; v_call: TRBV18; clone_size: .; cdr3_length: 16; cdr3_aa: CASSPPGASGGHTQYF; cdr3_nt: TGTGCCAGCTCACCACCCGGGGCCAGCGGGGGTCATACGCAGTATTTT
d_call: .; j_call: TRBJ2-1; v_call: TRBV19; clone_size: .; cdr3_length: 12; cdr3_aa: CASSIGAEEQFF; cdr3_nt: TGTGCCAGTAGTATAGGAGCGGAGGAGCAGTTCTTC
d_call: TRBD1; j_call: TRBJ1-5; v_call: TRBV6-5; clone_size: .; cdr3_length: 15; cdr3_aa: CASSTRQGGNQPQHF; cdr3_nt: TGTGCCAGCAGTACCCGACAGGGGGGGAATCAGCCCCAGCATTTT
d_call: TRBD2; j_call: TRBJ2-1; v_call: TRBV5-5; clone_size: few; cdr3_length: 16; cdr3_aa: CASRPGLAVSYNEQFF; cdr3_nt: TGTGCCAGCAGACCCGGACTAGCGGTCTCCTACAATGAGCAGTTCTTC
d_call: TRBD2; j_call: TRBJ2-1; v_call: TRBV24-1; clone_size: .; cdr3_length: 13; cdr3_aa: CATSQAGGTEQFF; cdr3_nt: TGTGCCACCAGCCAAGCGGGAGGTACTGAGCAGTTCTTC
d_call: .; j_call: TRBJ1-1; v_call: TRBV5-6; clone_size: .; cdr3_length: 13; cdr3_aa: CASSGYRVTEAFF; cdr3_nt: TGTGCCAGCAGCGGATACAGGGTGACTGAAGCTTTCTTT
d_call: TRBD2; j_call: TRBJ2-1; v_call: TRBV5-3; clone_size: .; cdr3_length: 18; cdr3_aa: CARSYCDYRTSSNNEQFF; cdr3_nt: TGTGCCAGAAGCTACTGCGACTATAGGACTAGCAGTAACAATGAGCAGTTCTTC